The 11 T cell receptor beta chains below were found in one sample sequenced in a study of identical twins. MiXCR was run by TCRdb on the 5' RACE reads, yielding one entry per CDR3 protein. The top ten hold 3% of the sample, which has 450,000 to 650,000 distinct CDR3 sequences, 9.6% seen once. A further study also used this sample, focusing on yellow fever vaccine responses in identical twins.

The sequenced material came from PBMCs. The receptor source for this set is a woman between 18 and 29 years old in good health.

Only a few counts were recorded for this clonotype. The chain joins TRBV7-8 to TRBJ2-1, with 7 nucleotides matching TRBD2. The CDR3 covers 14 residues. With V trimmed by 5 bases and J by 15 bases, 16 bases remained unmatched. From germline, CDR1 is SGHVS and CDR2 FQNEAQ. The CDR3 spells CASSPKRLANEAFF. As DNA, the CDR3 is TGTGCCAGCAGCCCAAAAAGACTAGCCAATGAAGCGTTCTTC.

The rearrangement joins TRBV5-1 to TRBJ2-7; D is undetermined. The CDR3 has 15 residues. V lost 0 bases and J 1 base, leaving 11 bases between the germline ends. From germline, CDR1 is SGHRS and CDR2 YFSETQ. The DNA of the CDR3 is TGCGCCAGCAGCTTGGGAGGTTCACTTTCCTACGAGCAGTACTTC. As protein: CASSLGGSLSYEQYF.

The gene calls are TRBV7-8 and TRBJ2-1; the D is unclear. CDR1 and CDR2 from the germline V gene are SGHVS and FQNEAQ. V was shortened by 5 bases and J by 6 bases, with 11 bases between the two germline ends. The CDR3 is made up of 13 amino acids. The CDR3 reads CASSLRHRNEQFF. The DNA for the CDR3 is TGTGCCAGCAGCCTCCGACATCGCAATGAGCAGTTCTTC.

This clonotype was detected many times. The chain couples TRBV9 to TRBJ2-7, with TRBD1 matching over 8 bases. Germline CDR1 SGDLS, CDR2 YYNGEE. V shed 0 bases and J 5 bases; nucleotides not matched to a gene: 19. The CDR3 runs to 19 residues. For the CDR3, the DNA is TGTGCCAGCAGCGTAGAGAGGGAGATTTGGGACAGGTCGGACGACGAGCAGTACTTC. Translating gives CASSVEREIWDRSDDEQYF. Together with reference TRBV9 and TRBJ2-7, the CDR3 gives the full variable domain: DSGVTQTPKHLITATGQRVTLRCSPRSGDLSVYWYQQSLDQGLQFLIQYYNGEERAKGNILERFSAQQFPDLHSELNLSSLELGDSALYFCASSVEREIWDRSDDEQYFGPGTRLTVT.

This clonotype has just a few counts. The rearrangement joins TRBV3-1 to TRBJ1-2, with D uncertain. Trimming stripped 3 bases from V and 5 bases from J, with 13 bases between. This CDR3 comprises 14 residues. The germline V gene has CDR1 LGHDT and CDR2 YNNKEL (reference sequence). The CDR3 DNA sequence: TGTGCCAGCAGCCAGGAGGGTATAGTTTATGGCTACACCTTC. Translating it yields CASSQEGIVYGYTF. The full variable domain, with the rest looked up from reference TRBV3-1 and TRBJ1-2, is DTAVSQTPKYLVTQMGNDKSIKCEQNLGHDTMYWYKQDSKKFLKIMFSYNNKELIINETVPNRFSPKSPDKAHLNLHINSLELGDSAVYFCASSQEGIVYGYTFGSGTRLTVV.

There are many counts of this clonotype. The V gene is TRBV7-2, the J gene TRBJ1-6; TRBD1 is a possible D gene (6 bases). V gave up 5 bases and J gave up 6 bases, with 14 bases separating them. This CDR3 has 15 amino acids. Germline V gene data show CDR1 as SGHTA and CDR2 as FQGNSA. CDR3 DNA: TGTGCCAGCAGCCGAATGGACAGTTCTAATTCACCCCTCCACTTT. Encoded protein: CASSRMDSSNSPLHF.

This clonotype was picked up a small number of times. V gene TRBV7-2 combines with J gene TRBJ2-5, with D possibly TRBD1 on 5 matching bases. The V gene's germline CDR1 is SGHTA and CDR2 FQGNSA. V lost 5 bases and J 5 bases, leaving 12 bases between the germline ends. There are 13 residues in the CDR3. CDR3 sequence (DNA): TGTGCCAGCAGCAAGGGGCCTTCCGAGACCCAGTACTTC. It is translated as CASSKGPSETQYF. Drawing the rest from reference TRBV7-2 and TRBJ2-5, the complete variable domain is GAGVSQSPSNKVTEKGKDVELRCDPISGHTALYWYRQSLGQGLEFLIYFQGNSAPDKSGLPSDRFSAERTGGSVSTLTIQRTQQEDSAVYLCASSKGPSETQYFGPGTRLLVL.

J is TRBJ2-7 and V is TRBV6-5; 9 bases agree with TRBD1. CDR1 MNHEY and CDR2 SVGAGI come from the germline V gene. CDR3 length: 15 amino acids. J gave up 5 bases and V 2 bases, and 7 bases lay outside the gene matches. This CDR3 is CASSYRTGVVHEQYF. The CDR3 nucleotides read TGTGCCAGCAGTTACCGGACAGGGGTAGTCCACGAGCAGTACTTC.

This clonotype was picked up many times. The V and J genes are TRBV12-3 or TRBV12-4 and TRBJ2-3, with 9 bases lining up with TRBD2. The CDR3 totals 15 residues. J gave up 6 bases and V 1 base, and 5 bases lay outside the gene matches. The CDR3 region has the DNA TGTGCCAGCAGTTTAGGCGGGAGGGCCGACGATACGCAGTATTTT. Its protein product is CASSLGGRADDTQYF.

The rearrangement uses TRBV18 and TRBJ2-3; either TRBD1 or TRBD2 may supply D (6 bases each). Germline V gives CDR1 KGHSH, CDR2 LQKENI. This CDR3 has 15 amino acids. V lost 6 bases and J 2 bases, leaving 15 bases between the germline ends. The CDR3, as DNA: TGTGCCAGCTCGCCGCGGGACAAACTCACAGATACGCAGTATTTT. Translated: CASSPRDKLTDTQYF. Using reference TRBV18 and TRBJ2-3 for the parts outside the CDR3, the full variable domain is NAGVMQNPRHLVRRRGQEARLRCSPMKGHSHVYWYRQLPEEGLKFMVYLQKENIIDESGMPKERFSAEFPKEGPSILRIQQVVRGDSAAYFCASSPRDKLTDTQYFGPGTRLTVL.

This clonotype was seen many times. The chain carries TRBV5-1 and TRBJ1-2; D remains ambiguous. The CDR3 is 16 residues long. The V end was cut by 5 bases, the J end by 5 bases, with 22 bases between. Germline V gives CDR1 SGHRS, CDR2 YFSETQ. In DNA, the CDR3 is TGCGCCAGCAGTCCCAGTGGGATGATACGTCTTTATGGCTACACCTTC. Protein sequence: CASSPSGMIRLYGYTF.